The clone carrying this TCR beta chain occurred a few times. These data are taken from a study of T cell repertoires in cytomegalovirus infection. Overall study context: The public TCR beta signatures pointed to both CMV infection and matching HLA type.

TCRdb itself ran the reads through MiXCR, one entry per CDR3 protein. The sample has about 160,000 distinct CDR3 sequences; under 20% are singletons. Germline values: CDR1 MGHRA, CDR2 YSYEKL. V lost 0 bases and J 5 bases, leaving 10 bases between the germline ends. The CDR3 length is 15 residues. The V and J genes are TRBV4-1 and TRBJ2-2, with no clear D. Sequencing was performed on CD8+ T cells from PBMCs. The TCR originated in a human donor in good health (CMV status not recorded). Some clones in this sample may be carry-over from other donors' samples. CDR3 sequence: CASSQEPGWTGELFF. CDR3 bases: TGCGCCAGCAGCCAAGAGCCGGGTTGGACCGGGGAGCTGTTTTTT.